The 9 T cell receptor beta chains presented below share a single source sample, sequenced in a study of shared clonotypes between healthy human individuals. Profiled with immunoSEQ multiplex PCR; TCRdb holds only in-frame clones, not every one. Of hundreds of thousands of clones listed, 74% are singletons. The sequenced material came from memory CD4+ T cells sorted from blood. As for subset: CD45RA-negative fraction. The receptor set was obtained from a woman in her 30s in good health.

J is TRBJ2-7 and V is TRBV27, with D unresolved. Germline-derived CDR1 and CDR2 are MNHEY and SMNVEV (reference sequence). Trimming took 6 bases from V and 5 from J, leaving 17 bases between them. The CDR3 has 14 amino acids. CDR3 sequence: CASSTRALGNEQYF. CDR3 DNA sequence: TGTGCCAGCAGCACCCGGGCCCTGGGTAACGAGCAGTACTTC.

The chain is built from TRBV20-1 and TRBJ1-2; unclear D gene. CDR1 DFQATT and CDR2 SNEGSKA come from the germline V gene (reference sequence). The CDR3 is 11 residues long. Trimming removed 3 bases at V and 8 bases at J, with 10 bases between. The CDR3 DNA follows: TGCAGTGCTAGCCAGGAGGTGGGCTACACCTTC. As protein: CSASQEVGYTF.

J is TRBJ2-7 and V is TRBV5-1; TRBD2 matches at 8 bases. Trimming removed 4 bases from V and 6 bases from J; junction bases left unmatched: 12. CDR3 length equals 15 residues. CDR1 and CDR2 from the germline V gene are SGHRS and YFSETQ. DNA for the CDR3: TGCGCCAGCAGCACAAGCGGGAGCCCCTCACGCGAGCAGTACTTC. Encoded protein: CASSTSGSPSREQYF.

The DNA of the CDR3 is TGTGCCAGCAGTGAACAAGCGTTGAACACCGGGGAGCTGTTTTTT. Protein: CASSEQALNTGELFF. The genes are TRBV2 and TRBJ2-2, with D unclear. Germline assignment: CDR1 SNHLY and CDR2 FYNNEI. The CDR3 sequence is 15 residues long. Trimming took 2 bases from V and 1 from J, leaving 8 bases between them.

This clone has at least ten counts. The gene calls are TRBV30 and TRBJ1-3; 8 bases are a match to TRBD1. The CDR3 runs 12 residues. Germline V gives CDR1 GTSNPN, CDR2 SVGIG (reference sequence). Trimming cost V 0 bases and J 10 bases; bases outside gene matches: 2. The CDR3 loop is CAWSVQGETIYF. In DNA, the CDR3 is TGTGCCTGGAGTGTACAGGGGGAAACCATATATTTT.

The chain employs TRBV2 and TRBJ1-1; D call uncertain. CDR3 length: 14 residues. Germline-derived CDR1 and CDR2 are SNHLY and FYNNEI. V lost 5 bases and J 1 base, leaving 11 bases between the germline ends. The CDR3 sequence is CASSLGRTNTEAFF. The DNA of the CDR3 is TGTGCCAGCAGTCTAGGACGGACGAACACTGAAGCTTTCTTT. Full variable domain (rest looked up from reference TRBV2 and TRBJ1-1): EPEVTQTPSHQVTQMGQEVILRCVPISNHLYFYWYRQILGQKVEFLVSFYNNEISEKSEIFDDQFSVERPDGSNFTLKIRSTKLEDSAMYFCASSLGRTNTEAFFGQGTRLTVV.

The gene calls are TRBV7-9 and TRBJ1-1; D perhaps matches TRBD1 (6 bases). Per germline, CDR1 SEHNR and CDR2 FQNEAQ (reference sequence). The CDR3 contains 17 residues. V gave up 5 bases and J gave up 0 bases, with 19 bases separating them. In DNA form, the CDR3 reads TGTGCCAGCAGCCGGCCTTTGACAGGAGCCATGAACACTGAAGCTTTCTTT. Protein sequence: CASSRPLTGAMNTEAFF.

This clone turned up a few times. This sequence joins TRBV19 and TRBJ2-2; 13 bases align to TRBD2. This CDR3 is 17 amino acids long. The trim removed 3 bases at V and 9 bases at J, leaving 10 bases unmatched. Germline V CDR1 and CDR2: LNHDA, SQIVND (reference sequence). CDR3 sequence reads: CASSIRRTSGSGRELFF. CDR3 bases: TGTGCCAGTAGTATTCGGAGGACTAGCGGGAGTGGGCGGGAGCTGTTTTTT.

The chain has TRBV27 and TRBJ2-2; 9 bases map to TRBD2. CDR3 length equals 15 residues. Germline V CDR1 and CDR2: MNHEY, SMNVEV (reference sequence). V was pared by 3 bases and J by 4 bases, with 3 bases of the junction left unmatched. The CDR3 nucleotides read TGTGCCAGCAGTTTCTTAGCGGGAGCCACCGGGGAGCTGTTTTTT. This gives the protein CASSFLAGATGELFF.